In its sample, the clone carrying this TCR beta chain was seen once. The source of the sample is a study of blood T cell repertoires in COVID-19. Overall study: Some COVID-19 samples were acute and others convalescent; all came from the United States, Italy and Spain. From T cells, B-cell-depleted T cells, or PBMCs came the material, which was cDNA or gDNA.

J lost 4 bases, V lost 3 bases, and 6 bases had no gene match. Germline CDR1 MDHEN, CDR2 SYDVKM. The CDR3 is 15 residues long. Authors' analysis steps: The authors estimated nucleated cell counts from reference gene primer amplification. Using immunoSEQ multiplex PCR, the repertoire was profiled, and TCRdb retains in-frame clones only, with some absent. The DNA was the basis for D and trimming; V, J and clone size are from that table. The sample comprises fewer than 500,000 clones, roughly 77% of which are singletons, and 1.1% rests with the top ten. The V call is TRBV28, the J call TRBJ1-2; 9 nucleotides match TRBD1. The sample comprised peripheral blood. This TCR derives from a human donor with acute or convalescent COVID-19. The donor label of this sample is uncertain. In DNA form, the CDR3 reads TGTGCCAGCAGTTTCCTACAGGGGGCCGCCTATGGCTACACCTTC. Residues: CASSFLQGAAYGYTF.